The 25 T cell receptor beta chains given below trace back to one sample, sequenced in a study of CD8 T cells in Susac syndrome. Random hexamers were used to reverse transcribe about 0.5 to 1 ug of RNA. Each CDR3 protein gets one entry after TCRdb re-called the immunoSEQ multiplex PCR reads with MiXCR. Among about 130,000 distinct CDR3 sequences, around 94% were seen once, and the ten largest hold approximately 0.22%. Sequenced: CD8+ T cells from PBMCs. These receptors were collected from a human donor with Susac syndrome.

The chain carries TRBV20-1 and TRBJ1-1; no clear D. The CDR3 extends over 14 amino acids. V was pared by 3 bases and J by 5 bases, with 16 bases between. Germline values: CDR1 DFQATT, CDR2 SNEGSKA (reference sequence). CDR3 protein: CSASETGVGTEAFF. The CDR3 coding sequence is TGCAGTGCTAGTGAAACCGGGGTTGGTACTGAAGCTTTCTTT.

This sequence joins TRBV11-2 and TRBJ2-1; 7 bases match TRBD1. V lost 5 bases to trimming and J lost 0 bases; unmatched junction nucleotides: 7. The length of the CDR3 is 16 residues. CDR1 is SGHAT and CDR2 is FQNNGV in the germline V gene. CDR3 amino acids: CASSPQGESSYNEQFF. In DNA form, the CDR3 reads TGTGCCAGCAGCCCCCAGGGGGAGAGCTCCTACAATGAGCAGTTCTTC.

This chain uses TRBV20-1 with TRBJ1-1; D not resolved. The V end was cut by 1 base, the J end by 11 bases, with 11 bases between. Germline CDR1 is DFQATT and CDR2 is SNEGSKA (reference sequence). The CDR3 spans 11 residues. The CDR3, as DNA: TGCAGTGCTAGAGCCGGGGTTGACGCTTTCTTT. Amino acids: CSARAGVDAFF.

The chain uses TRBV4-1 and TRBJ1-2; D is ambiguous. CDR3 length: 16 amino acids. Germline loops: CDR1 MGHRA, CDR2 YSYEKL. V lost 4 bases to trimming and J lost 3 bases, with 18 bases between them. The CDR3 region has the DNA TGCGCCAGCAGCCGCCTGTTACCCCCTTGGGACTATGGCTACACCTTC. Amino acid sequence: CASSRLLPPWDYGYTF.

The chain combines TRBV9 with TRBJ2-3; maybe TRBD2 (6 bases). The germline V gene encodes CDR1 SGDLS and CDR2 YYNGEE. V dropped 4 bases and J dropped 1 base, with 10 bases sitting between them. The CDR3 length is 14 residues. The CDR3 loop is CASSTSSGTDTQYF. The DNA of the CDR3 is TGTGCCAGCAGCACTAGCTCGGGCACAGATACGCAGTATTTT. Full variable domain (remainder filled in from reference TRBV9 and TRBJ2-3): DSGVTQTPKHLITATGQRVTLRCSPRSGDLSVYWYQQSLDQGLQFLIQYYNGEERAKGNILERFSAQQFPDLHSELNLSSLELGDSALYFCASSTSSGTDTQYFGPGTRLTVL.

This rearrangement joins TRBV20-1 to TRBJ2-7, with TRBD2 matching over 11 bases. The ends lost 7 bases at V and 4 bases at J; junction bases unmatched: 9. CDR1 and CDR2 (germline): DFQATT, SNEGSKA (reference sequence). CDR3 length: 14 amino acids. The CDR3 nucleotides are TGCAGTGTTCGTAGCGGGAGGGCCGAATACGAGCAGTACTTC. This sequence encodes CSVRSGRAEYEQYF.

This chain joins TRBV20-1 and TRBJ2-7; tentative D call: TRBD2 (7 bases). This CDR3 is built from 14 residues. V was cut by 3 bases and J by 3 bases, with 15 bases left in between. Germline V CDR1 and CDR2: DFQATT, SNEGSKA (reference sequence). The DNA for the CDR3 is TGCAGTGCTAGTGGGAGGGACAACAACTACGAGCAGTACTTC. Residues: CSASGRDNNYEQYF.

This CDR3 reads CASSTPGTGGYNEQFF. For the CDR3, the DNA is TGTGCCAGCAGCACACCCGGGACAGGGGGCTACAATGAGCAGTTCTTC. The chain recombines TRBV13 with TRBJ2-1; 11 bases line up with TRBD1. Unmatched junction bases numbered 6, after V lost 5 bases and J lost 3 bases. Per germline, CDR1 PRHDT and CDR2 FYEKMQ (reference sequence). The CDR3 sequence is 16 residues long.

In this sample, this clonotype turned up a few times. V gene TRBV9 combines with J gene TRBJ1-5, with D tentatively TRBD1 (6 bases). There are 16 residues in the CDR3. Trimming cost V 4 bases and J 0 bases, with 14 bases left between them. The germline V gene encodes CDR1 SGDLS and CDR2 YYNGEE. The CDR3 sequence: CASSPGDTFSNQPQHF. DNA for the CDR3: TGTGCCAGCAGCCCCGGGGACACCTTTAGCAATCAGCCCCAGCATTTT.

This chain uses TRBV12-3 or TRBV12-4 with TRBJ1-2; a weak D match, TRBD1 (5 bases). The V gene lost 6 bases and the J gene lost 6 bases, with 20 bases spanning the gap. The length of the CDR3 is 15 residues. This CDR3 reads CASSLSPEGRNGYTF. In DNA form, the CDR3 reads TGTGCCAGCAGCCTCTCCCCCGAGGGACGTAATGGCTACACCTTC.

The V and J genes are TRBV19 and TRBJ1-1; no clear D gene. The CDR3 is made up of 13 amino acids. The germline V gene has CDR1 LNHDA and CDR2 SQIVND (reference sequence). V gave up 3 bases and J gave up 7 bases, with 12 bases separating them. As DNA, the CDR3 is TGTGCCAGTAGTATTCCGGGTACTGATGAAGCTTTCTTT. Residues: CASSIPGTDEAFF.

The J gene is TRBJ2-5, the V gene TRBV27, with TRBD2 matching 7 bases. This CDR3 is built from 16 residues. The trim removed 3 bases at V and 4 bases at J, leaving 11 bases unmatched. Germline V lookup: CDR1 MNHEY, CDR2 SMNVEV (reference sequence). The CDR3 coding sequence is TGTGCCAGCAGTTTCCGAAATGGGGGGGTAGGAGAGACCCAGTACTTC. Translated, it gives CASSFRNGGVGETQYF.

This chain joins TRBV7-9 and TRBJ1-5; 7 bases match TRBD1. The CDR3 covers 14 residues. V shed 4 bases and J 2 bases; nucleotides not matched to a gene: 2. Germline CDR1 SEHNR, CDR2 FQNEAQ (reference sequence). Here the CDR3 reads CASSSGTGNQPQHF. The CDR3 DNA reads as TGTGCCAGCAGCTCAGGGACAGGCAATCAGCCCCAGCATTTT.

The chain links TRBV20-1 to TRBJ1-1; 9 bases agree with TRBD1. The V gene's germline CDR1 is DFQATT and CDR2 SNEGSKA (reference sequence). The V gene end was trimmed by 0 bases and the J gene end by 5 bases; junction bases not matched to a gene: 13. The CDR3 length is 17 residues. The CDR3 protein is CSARDRLRDRAGTEAFF. The CDR3 bases are TGCAGTGCTAGAGATAGGCTGCGGGACAGGGCGGGGACTGAAGCTTTCTTT.

The chain combines TRBV6-6 with TRBJ2-7, with 8 bases that match TRBD1. The V gene end was trimmed by 6 bases and the J gene end by 3 bases; junction bases not matched to a gene: 4. CDR1 is MNHNY and CDR2 is SVGAGI in the germline V gene (reference sequence). This CDR3 has 13 amino acids. The CDR3 reads CASRGDRFYEQYF. The CDR3 DNA follows: TGTGCCAGCAGGGGGGACAGGTTCTACGAGCAGTACTTC.

V gene TRBV5-6 combines with J gene TRBJ2-2; TRBD1 matches 7 bases. The CDR3 has 16 residues. The germline V gene encodes CDR1 SGHDT and CDR2 YYEEEE. After removal of 3 bases from V and 3 bases from J, the junction contained 8 bases not matched to a gene. The CDR3 region has the DNA TGTGCCAGCAGCTGGTCTCGACAGGGTGACACCGGGGAGCTGTTTTTT. Amino acid sequence: CASSWSRQGDTGELFF.

The chain joins TRBV7-3 to TRBJ2-5; D unclear. Germline CDR1 SGHTA, CDR2 FQGTGA. The CDR3 is 13 residues long. Trimming cost V 1 base and J 5 bases, with 8 bases left between them. The DNA of the CDR3 is TGTGCCAGCAGCTTAAGAGTGTCGGAGACCCAGTACTTC. Protein sequence: CASSLRVSETQYF.

This clonotype was detected once. The chain recombines TRBV7-8 with TRBJ1-1, with a tentative D call TRBD1 (5 bases). The CDR3 is made up of 15 amino acids. Looked up from germline, CDR1 is SGHVS and CDR2 is FQNEAQ. V lost 5 bases to trimming and J lost 3 bases, with 16 bases between them. CDR3 sequence: CASSPRSQGDTEAFF. The CDR3 DNA reads as TGTGCCAGCAGCCCCCGTAGTCAAGGGGACACTGAAGCTTTCTTT.

The rearrangement uses TRBV4-2 and TRBJ1-1, with a weak D call TRBD1 (5 bases). Trimming removed 0 bases from V and 1 base from J, with 18 bases in between. From germline, CDR1 is LGHNA and CDR2 YNFKEQ. The CDR3 consists of 18 residues. The CDR3 DNA reads as TGTGCCAGCAGCCAAGATTTGTCTTCGAGACAGCCGAACACTGAAGCTTTCTTT. Translation: CASSQDLSSRQPNTEAFF.

The gene calls are TRBV30 and TRBJ1-2; 9 bases agree with TRBD1. Germline CDR1 and CDR2: GTSNPN and SVGIG (reference sequence). The junction had 9 bases not matched to a gene; V was cut back by 5 bases and J by 5 bases. The CDR3 has 14 amino acids. The CDR3 coding sequence is TGTGCCTGGGGGTACAGGGGGCTAAATTATGGCTACACCTTC. Translation gives CAWGYRGLNYGYTF.

V usage is TRBV1 and J usage is TRBJ2-1; the table's D gene call, TRBD2, was not cross checked with the DNA. TRBV1 has pseudogene status. The CDR3 spans 20 residues. CDR3 sequence (DNA): TGCACCAGCAGCCAAGACTTAGGACAGCAGCTAGCGGGGGGGCCCAATGAGCAGTTCTTC. Translating gives CTSSQDLGQQLAGGPNEQFF.

V and J are TRBV27 and TRBJ2-3; 8 bases match TRBD2. From germline, CDR1 is MNHEY and CDR2 SMNVEV (reference sequence). The CDR3 is 17 amino acids. The V gene end was trimmed by 0 bases and the J gene end by 10 bases; junction bases not matched to a gene: 15. The CDR3 DNA reads TGTGCCAGCAGTTTATCAGCTGGGGACGGGGGGGGCCGGTCGCAGTATTTT. Translated, it gives CASSLSAGDGGGRSQYF.

The chain employs TRBV7-3 and TRBJ2-2; D is uncertain. The germline V gene encodes CDR1 SGHTA and CDR2 FQGTGA. The ends were cut back, 2 bases at V and 0 bases at J, with 4 bases in the middle. This CDR3 comprises 14 residues. CDR3 loop: CASSLGTNTGELFF. Here the CDR3 DNA reads TGTGCCAGCAGCTTAGGCACGAACACCGGGGAGCTGTTTTTT.

This sequence joins TRBV6-1 and TRBJ2-5; TRBD2 aligns across 9 bases. With 4 bases clipped from V and 1 base from J, the junction kept 4 bases outside the gene matches. Per the germline V gene, CDR1 is MNHNS and CDR2 is SASEGT. The CDR3 has 15 amino acids. The CDR3 protein is CASSGVAGAQETQYF. The CDR3 DNA reads TGTGCCAGCAGTGGGGTAGCGGGGGCCCAAGAGACCCAGTACTTC.

This clonotype was detected only once. As DNA, the CDR3 is TGCGCCAGCAGCCAAGAGGCTAGCGGGGTATACCAAGAGACCCAGTACTTC. Its translation: CASSQEASGVYQETQYF. The chain carries TRBV4-1 and TRBJ2-5, with 9 positions matching TRBD2. The CDR3 has 17 amino acids. The trim removed 0 bases at V and 0 bases at J, leaving 5 bases unmatched. The V gene's germline CDR1 is MGHRA and CDR2 YSYEKL.